A single sample gave rise to the 3 T cell receptor beta chains below, sequenced in a study of cytomegalovirus exposure and HLA in healthy donors. In the PCR, 60 Vbeta and 13 Jbeta primers were used. Libraries were prepared by immunoSEQ multiplex PCR; TCRdb keeps only in-frame clonotypes and omits some of them. The table lists a few hundred thousand clones, 80% to 95% of them singletons. Sequencing was carried out using PBMCs. The receptors were sampled from a girl aged 2 to 9 in good health and CMV-seronegative.

This rearrangement joins TRBV25-1 to TRBJ2-6; the match to TRBD2 covers 7 bases. CDR3 size: 17 residues. Germline loops: CDR1 MGHDK, CDR2 SYGVNS. After removal of 2 bases from V and 4 bases from J, the junction contained 8 bases not matched to a gene. The CDR3 bases are TGTGCCAGCAGTGAACCCGTGGGGCGGGAGGGGGCCAACGTCCTGACTTTC. Protein: CASSEPVGREGANVLTF.

The J gene is TRBJ1-1, the V gene TRBV12-5; D perhaps matches TRBD1 (6 bases). The ends were cut back, 6 bases at V and 6 bases at J, with 14 bases in the middle. The CDR3 sequence is 13 residues long. In germline, CDR1 is LGHNT, CDR2 FRNRAP. In DNA form, the CDR3 reads TGTGCTAGTGGCTCTCAGGGGATGGCTGAAGCTTTCTTT. It yields the protein CASGSQGMAEAFF.

This chain uses TRBV9 with TRBJ2-5, with 10 nucleotides matching TRBD1. The ends lost 0 bases at V and 2 bases at J; junction bases unmatched: 13. This CDR3 has 19 amino acids. Germline V gene sequence: CDR1 SGDLS, CDR2 YYNGEE. The CDR3 reads CASSVGGQGRSGRQETQYF. In DNA, the CDR3 is TGTGCCAGCAGCGTAGGGGGACAGGGGCGATCGGGCAGGCAAGAGACCCAGTACTTC.